Following are 26 T cell receptor beta chains from one sample sequenced in a study of molecular identifiers for immune sequencing clone quantification. TCRdb processed the PCR reads anew with MiXCR; each CDR3 protein has one entry. The sample holds under 650,000 distinct CDR3 sequences, 20% seen once. Sequencing was performed on naive CD8+ T cells from blood, with Jurkat cell RNA spiked in. The subset: FACS-sorted CD8+CD4-CCR7+CD45RA+ naive T cells. Receptors were obtained from a human donor in good health. Some libraries in this study had Jurkat cell RNA spiked in.

This clonotype was seen more than once but under ten times. This chain joins TRBV27 and TRBJ1-1, with 8 bases identical to TRBD1. The length of the CDR3 is 15 residues. V was pared by 6 bases and J by 2 bases, with 8 bases of the junction left unmatched. CDR1 MNHEY and CDR2 SMNVEV come from the germline V gene (reference sequence). In DNA, the CDR3 is TGTGCCAGCAGAGGGATGGACAGGGTAAACACTGAAGCTTTCTTT. This encodes CASRGMDRVNTEAFF.

This clonotype was recorded at least ten times. This chain connects TRBV20-1 to TRBJ2-7; D unclear. The CDR3 sequence is 12 residues long. CDR1 DFQATT and CDR2 SNEGSKA come from the germline V gene (reference sequence). The CDR3 reads CRIPIGDYEQYF. DNA of the CDR3: TGCAGGATTCCCATCGGAGACTACGAGCAGTACTTC.

About this clonotype itself: Possible read error: a much larger clone is one base away. The V and J genes are TRBV2 and TRBJ2-7, with D unclear. V was cut by 6 bases and J by 5 bases, with 11 bases left in between. This CDR3 region has 12 residues. Germline V CDR1 and CDR2: SNHLY, FYNNEI. The CDR3 nucleotides are TGTGCCAGCAGCTCGTTCCCCCACGAGCAGTACTTC. This gives the protein CASSSFPHEQYF.

Worth noting for this clonotype: This may arise from a read error, as a much more abundant clone is one base away. This chain links TRBV6-2 or TRBV6-3 with TRBJ2-3; D is ambiguous. CDR3 length equals 15 residues. From germline, CDR1 is MNHEY and CDR2 SVGEGT. The CDR3 loop reads CASSDPLETTDTLYF. The CDR3 DNA follows: TGTGCCAGCTCCGATCCCTTAGAGACCACAGATACGCTGTATTTT.

Regarding this clonotype: Being one base from a much bigger clone, this may be a read error. The CDR3 region is CVISAFSGQEKIINSPLHF. The CDR3 bases are TGTGTCATCAGTGCCTTTTCCGGACAGGAAAAGATCATTAATTCACCCCTCCACTTT. V is TRBV10-3 and J is TRBJ1-6; 7 bases agree with TRBD1. The length of the CDR3 is 19 residues. CDR1 is ENHRY and CDR2 is SYGVKD in the germline V gene.

This clonotype was seen repeatedly, ten times or more. The chain is built from TRBV7-9 and TRBJ2-1; 7 bases agree with TRBD1. CDR3 length: 13 residues. From germline, CDR1 is SEHNR and CDR2 FQNEAQ (reference sequence). Trimming cost V 6 bases and J 5 bases; bases outside gene matches: 4. CDR3 coding DNA: TGTGCCAGCAGGTCCGGGACAGACAATGAGCAGTTCTTC. As protein: CASRSGTDNEQFF.

This clonotype was observed many times. The gene calls are TRBV6-2 or TRBV6-3 and TRBJ2-7; the D gene is possibly TRBD1 (5 bases). In germline, CDR1 is MNHEY, CDR2 SVGEGT. The CDR3 runs 14 residues. The ends were cut back, 2 bases at V and 2 bases at J, with 10 bases in the middle. In DNA, the CDR3 is TGTGCCAGCAGTTACCGACAGTTCACCTACGAGCAGTACTTC. It yields the protein CASSYRQFTYEQYF.

This clonotype was detected ten times or more. This sequence joins TRBV7-6 and TRBJ2-5, with D unclear. The CDR3 length is 12 residues. Trimming took 5 bases from V and 5 from J, leaving 9 bases between them. In germline, CDR1 is SGHVS, CDR2 FNYEAQ. CDR3 protein: CASSPDWETQYF. CDR3 sequence (DNA): TGTGCCAGCAGCCCAGACTGGGAGACCCAGTACTTC.

This clonotype has a count of ten or more. The chain couples TRBV5-1 to TRBJ2-7; D remains ambiguous. CDR3 length: 11 amino acids. Germline V CDR1 and CDR2: SGHRS, YFSETQ. The V gene lost 5 bases and the J gene lost 6 bases, with 9 bases spanning the gap. The CDR3 DNA follows: TGCGCCAGCAGAAAGGGTCCCGAGCAGTACTTC. This encodes CASRKGPEQYF.

This clonotype was counted between two and nine times. J is TRBJ1-1 and V is TRBV4-1; D remains unclear. Germline assignment: CDR1 MGHRA and CDR2 YSYEKL. V lost 0 bases and J lost 0, with 8 bases in between. The CDR3 loop spans 15 amino acids. The CDR3 is CASSQEVGMNTEAFF. The DNA for the CDR3 is TGCGCCAGCAGCCAAGAGGTGGGCATGAACACTGAAGCTTTCTTT.

This clonotype was counted many times. Relative to the germline gene, one junction end is altered; a read error may explain this. The genes are TRBV2 and TRBJ2-7, with 8 bases matching TRBD2. CDR1 SNHLY and CDR2 FYNNEI come from the germline V gene. CDR3 size: 15 residues. The CDR3 loop reads CASSEVGLASHEQYF. The CDR3, as DNA: TGTGCCAGCAGTGAAGTCGGACTAGCCTCCCACGAGCAGTACTTC.

The table lists this clonotype with many counts. DNA for the CDR3: TGTGCCAGCAGCTTTGGACGCACGGGGGGCTCTGGAAACACCATATATTTT. Protein sequence: CASSFGRTGGSGNTIYF. The chain is built from TRBV7-9 and TRBJ1-3; D may be TRBD1 (5 bases). Trimming cost V 3 bases and J 0 bases, with 15 bases left between them. CDR1 and CDR2 from the germline V gene are SEHNR and FQNEAQ (reference sequence). There are 17 residues in the CDR3.

This clonotype has a count of ten or more. This chain links TRBV5-4 with TRBJ2-5; 12 nucleotides agree with TRBD2. The CDR3 sequence is 15 residues long. The junction had 4 bases not matched to a gene; V was cut back by 3 bases and J by 4 bases. CDR1 is SGHNT and CDR2 is YYREEE in the germline V gene (reference sequence). CDR3 loop: CASSSTSGSRETQYF. The CDR3 DNA sequence: TGTGCCAGCAGCTCGACTAGCGGGAGTCGAGAGACCCAGTACTTC.

A word on this clonotype: The junction departs from germline at one end; a sequencing error may be responsible. The genes are TRBV4-1 and TRBJ2-7, with 7 bases fitting TRBD2. There are 14 residues in the CDR3. Germline V gives CDR1 MGHRA, CDR2 YSYEKL. CDR3 coding DNA: TGTGCCAGCAGCCCGGCGAGGGACTACTACGAGCAGTACTTC. This codes for CASSPARDYYEQYF.

With respect to this clonotype: This may be a read error: a much more frequent sequence differs by one nucleotide. The V gene is TRBV18, the J gene TRBJ2-5; D is undetermined. Between the trimmed V and J ends, which lost 1 base and 1 base, there was a span of 7 bases. Germline CDR1 reads KGHSH; CDR2 reads LQKENI. The CDR3 consists of 14 residues. The CDR3 spells CASSPRVPQETQYF. The CDR3 region has the DNA TGTGCCAGCTCACCACGGGTCCCCCAAGAGACCCAGTACTTC.

This clonotype was seen more than once but under ten times. The genes are TRBV19 and TRBJ1-1, with D perhaps matching TRBD1 (6 bases). Germline V gene lookup returns CDR1 LNHDA and CDR2 SQIVND (reference sequence). The CDR3 covers 12 residues. V was pared by 5 bases and J by 7 bases, with 11 bases between. This CDR3 reads CASSVDSFEAFF. CDR3 nucleotides: TGTGCCAGTAGTGTGGACAGCTTTGAAGCTTTCTTT.

As concerns this clonotype: The junction and the germline gene differ at one end; a read error may be behind it. V gene TRBV18 combines with J gene TRBJ1-2, with a weak D call TRBD1 (5 bases). Germline loops: CDR1 KGHSH, CDR2 LQKENI. The CDR3 contains 16 residues. CDR3 in amino acids: CACSLARDGNNYGYTF. CDR3 bases: TGTGCCTGCTCACTAGCTCGGGACGGGAATAACTATGGCTACACCTTC. Full variable domain (outside the CDR3, taken from reference TRBV18 and TRBJ1-2): NAGVMQNPRHLVRRRGQEARLRCSPMKGHSHVYWYRQLPEEGLKFMVYLQKENIIDESGMPKERFSAEFPKEGPSILRIQQVVRGDSAAYFCACSLARDGNNYGYTFGSGTRLTVV.

This clonotype was observed at least ten times. The chain is built from TRBV20-1 and TRBJ1-1; the D is unclear. The CDR3 loop spans 14 amino acids. V was cut by 5 bases and J by 1 base, with 14 bases left in between. The germline V gene has CDR1 DFQATT and CDR2 SNEGSKA (reference sequence). The CDR3 DNA follows: TGCAGTGCTGCGGACGGTTTATCGAACACTGAAGCTTTCTTT. This sequence encodes CSAADGLSNTEAFF.

A word on this clonotype: A single base separates this from a much larger clone, so it may be a read error. This is likely a read error, given that the CDR3 carries no conserved phenylalanine or tryptophan at its end. The chain combines TRBV2 with TRBJ1-5, with TRBD1 identical over 11 bases. The germline V gene has CDR1 SNHLY and CDR2 FYNNEI. The CDR3 sequence is 15 residues long. The V segment lost 6 bases and the J segment 5 bases; nucleotides outside the gene matches: 6. The CDR3 DNA follows: TGTGCCAGCAGACCGGGACAGGGGGACTATCAGCCCCAGCATTTA. Its translation is CASRPGQGDYQPQHL.

This clonotype was recorded many times. The chain carries TRBV7-9 and TRBJ2-5; maybe TRBD1 (5 bases). This CDR3 region has 12 residues. The germline V gene encodes CDR1 SEHNR and CDR2 FQNEAQ (reference sequence). The V gene lost 4 bases and the J gene lost 3 bases, with 6 bases spanning the gap. This chain's CDR3 is CASSSTEETQYF. For the CDR3, the DNA is TGTGCCAGCAGCTCGACAGAAGAGACCCAGTACTTC. Complete variable domain (other parts from reference TRBV7-9 and TRBJ2-5): DTGVSQNPRHKITKRGQNVTFRCDPISEHNRLYWYRQTLGQGPEFLTYFQNEAQLEKSRLLSDRFSAERPKGSFSTLEIQRTEQGDSAMYLCASSSTEETQYFGPGTRLLVL.

Turning to this clonotype: A clone one base away is much larger, so this may be a read error. The chain combines TRBV7-2 with TRBJ2-1; D not resolved. This CDR3 contains 14 residues. Germline CDR1 reads SGHTA; CDR2 reads FQGNSA. CDR3 bases: TGTGCCAGCGGCTTAGGGTTTTCGAGGAATGAGCAGTTCTTC. Translating it yields CASGLGFSRNEQFF.

The J gene is TRBJ2-7, the V gene TRBV4-3; a possible D gene is TRBD1 (6 bases). Per germline, CDR1 LGHNA and CDR2 YSLEER. The CDR3 loop spans 19 amino acids. Trimming stripped 0 bases from V and 0 bases from J, with 21 bases between. As DNA, the CDR3 is TGCGCCAGCAGCCAAGACTACCTATCCGGGACAATGATCTCCTACGAGCAGTACTTC. This sequence encodes CASSQDYLSGTMISYEQYF.

This clonotype was recorded at least ten times. The genes are TRBV10-2 and TRBJ1-2; no clear D. The CDR3 has 11 residues. V was shortened by 3 bases and J by 8 bases, with 7 bases between the two germline ends. Germline V gene data show CDR1 as WSHSY and CDR2 as SAAADI. CDR3 protein: CASSEADGYTF. The CDR3 region has the DNA TGCGCCAGCAGTGAAGCCGACGGCTACACCTTC.

This clonotype was detected only a few times. The rearrangement links TRBV6-1 to TRBJ2-5, with 12 positions matching TRBD2. From germline, CDR1 is MNHNS and CDR2 SASEGT. The junction had 9 bases not matched to a gene; V was cut back by 5 bases and J by 5 bases. CDR3 length: 16 residues. The CDR3 DNA is TGTGCCAGCAGTTCGCTGACTAGCGGGGGCGGTGAGACCCAGTACTTC. Translated, it gives CASSSLTSGGGETQYF.

This clonotype was detected ten times or more. The rearrangement links TRBV2 to TRBJ2-5; the match to TRBD2 covers 7 bases. The CDR3 totals 15 residues. CDR1 is SNHLY, CDR2 FYNNEI, per germline. The junction had 7 bases not matched to a gene; V was cut back by 1 base and J by 5 bases. The CDR3 sequence: CASSEGLRGGETQYF. CDR3 DNA sequence: TGTGCCAGCAGTGAAGGGCTGCGGGGAGGGGAGACCCAGTACTTC.

The gene calls are TRBV18 and TRBJ1-1; D is possibly TRBD1 (6 bases). CDR1 is KGHSH and CDR2 is LQKENI in the germline V gene. V lost 8 bases to trimming and J lost 4 bases, with 11 bases between them. CDR3 length: 12 residues. CDR3 nucleotide sequence: TGTGCCAGCGCAGGGGTTGGCACTGAAGCTTTCTTT. Its protein product is CASAGVGTEAFF.